This T cell receptor (beta chain) is drawn from a study of Ad26.COV2.S vaccination and SARS-CoV-2 variants. Study in general: Administration of Ad26.COV2.S was intramuscular, either once or twice 56 days apart.

This sample's treatment: over 15 received Ad26.COV2.S at low or high dose, single or two shots; several received placebo; per-sample allocation not given. Vaccine and placebo recipients were sampled on day 63 after the first injection. This vaccine is an Ad26 vector that expresses the Wuhan-strain SARS-CoV-2 spike. V was pared by 0 bases and J by 8 bases, with 7 bases of the junction left unmatched. Germline CDR1 reads LGHNA; CDR2 reads YNFKEQ. CDR3 length: 15 amino acids. Clones were sequenced by immunoSEQ multiplex PCR, and TCRdb holds only the in-frame ones, with some missing. Here the sample spans about 410,000 clones, about 88% being singletons.

The material sequenced was peripheral blood, taken in a trial of Ad26.COV2.S vaccine versus placebo. This sequence joins TRBV4-2 and TRBJ1-5; 7 bases are shared with TRBD1. This clonotype was sampled from a person aged 18-65 years who received the Ad26.COV2.S COVID-19 vaccine or a placebo. DNA for the CDR3: TGTGCCAGCAGCCAAGAGAGGGGCAGGGGGGAGCCCCAGCATTTT. Protein product: CASSQERGRGEPQHF.